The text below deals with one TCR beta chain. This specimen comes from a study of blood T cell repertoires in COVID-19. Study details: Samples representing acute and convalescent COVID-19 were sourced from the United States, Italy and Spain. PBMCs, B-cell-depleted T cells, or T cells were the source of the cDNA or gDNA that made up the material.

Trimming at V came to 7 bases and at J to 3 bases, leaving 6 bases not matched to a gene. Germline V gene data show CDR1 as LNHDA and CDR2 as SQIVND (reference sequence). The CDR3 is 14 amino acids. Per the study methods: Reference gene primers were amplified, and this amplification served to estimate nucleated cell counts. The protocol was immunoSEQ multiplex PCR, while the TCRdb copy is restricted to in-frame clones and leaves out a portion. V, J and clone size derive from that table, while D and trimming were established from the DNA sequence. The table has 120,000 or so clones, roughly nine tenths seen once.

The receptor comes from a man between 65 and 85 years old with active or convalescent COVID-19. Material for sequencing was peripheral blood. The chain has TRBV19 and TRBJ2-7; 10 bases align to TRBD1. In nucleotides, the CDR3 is TGTGCCAGTACCTTGGGGACAGGGGTCTACGAGCAGTACTTC. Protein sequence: CASTLGTGVYEQYF. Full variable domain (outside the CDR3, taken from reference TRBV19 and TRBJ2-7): DGGITQSPKYLFRKEGQNVTLSCEQNLNHDAMYWYRQDPGQGLRLIYYSQIVNDFQKGDIAEGYSVSREKKESFPLTVTSAQKNPTAFYLCASTLGTGVYEQYFGPGTRLTVT.